These T cell receptor beta chains were read from a single sample in a study of T cell repertoires in cytomegalovirus infection. TCRdb used MiXCR to reprocess the reads, holding one entry per CDR3 protein. The repertoire holds about 920,000 distinct CDR3 sequences, with roughly 30% as singletons. The antigens these receptors bind are not known. The sample in question was cultured CD8+ T cells from PBMCs, obtained from culture after CMV antigen stimulation. The receptors stem from a human donor in good health (CMV status not recorded). Some clones in this sample may be carry-over from other donors' samples. Each CDR3 is given with its conserved first and last residue. D genes are given only for firm matches. Rows may omit the clone size; those that give it use once, few, many or a size class.

J | D | size | V | DNA | CDR3
TRBJ1-2 | TRBD1 | few | TRBV12-3/TRBV12-4 | TGTGCCAGCAGTTTAGTTGGGACAGGGTATGTTAATGGCTACACCTTC | CASSLVGTGYVNGYTF
TRBJ2-1 | TRBD2 | many | TRBV27 | TGTGCCAGCAGTTTATCCGGGAGGGCCAATGAGCAGTTCTTC | CASSLSGRANEQFF
TRBJ2-2 | - | few | TRBV19 | TGTGCCAGTAGTATTCCGGGGGTGTACACCGGGGAGCTGTTTTTT | CASSIPGVYTGELFF
TRBJ1-1 | - | - | TRBV4-1 | TGTGCCAGCAGCCAAGATACTTCGGGGCCAGGCCGAAACACTGAAGCTTTCTTT | CASSQDTSGPGRNTEAFF
TRBJ1-5 | - | many | TRBV4-1 | TGTGCCAGCAGTCAAGATCCAGGGGGCAATCAGCCCCAGCATTTT | CASSQDPGGNQPQHF
TRBJ1-5 | TRBD1 | few | TRBV6-1 | TGTGCCAGCAGTGAAGAAAGGGACAGGTCTTTACTCTCGGGCAGCAATCAGCCCCAGCATTTT | CASSEERDRSLLSGSNQPQHF
TRBJ1-1 | - | - | TRBV15 | TGTGCCACCAGCTTCGGAGGGTCTACTGAAGCTTTCTTT | CATSFGGSTEAFF
TRBJ2-7 | TRBD2 | - | TRBV10-2 | TGCGCCAGCAGTGGGGTTAGCGGGACAAGCTCCTACGAGCAGTACTTC | CASSGVSGTSSYEQYF
TRBJ2-3 | - | few | TRBV5-1 | TGCGCCAGCAGCTTGCAAGTCGACTCCACAGATACGCAGTATTTT | CASSLQVDSTDTQYF
TRBJ2-5 | TRBD2 | few | TRBV10-3 | TGTGCCATCAGGCCTACTAGCGGGGGGACGGGGTCGGAGGCCCAGTACTTC | CAIRPTSGGTGSEAQYF
TRBJ2-4 | - | many | TRBV7-8 | TGTGCCAGCACCTCCAGGGGAGCCAAAAACATTCAGTACTTC | CASTSRGAKNIQYF
TRBJ2-5 | TRBD2 | - | TRBV6-5 | TGTGCCAGCAGTTCTAGCGGGGTTTTCGACCAAGAGACCCAGTACTTC | CASSSSGVFDQETQYF
TRBJ2-7 | - | - | TRBV27 | TGTGCCAGCAGACAAAGACAGGCCTACGAGCAGTACTTC | CASRQRQAYEQYF
TRBJ2-1 | - | - | TRBV7-6 | TGTGCCAGCAGTTCCTCTCCTCTCTACAATGAGCAGTTCTTC | CASSSSPLYNEQFF
TRBJ2-1 | TRBD2 | few | TRBV6-5 | TGTGCCAGCACTCCGCTAGCGGGGGGATACAATGAGCAGTTCTTC | CASTPLAGGYNEQFF
TRBJ2-1 | TRBD2 | - | TRBV4-1 | TGCGCCAGCAGCCGGCTACTAGCGGGGACTTCCTACAATGAGCAGTTCTTC | CASSRLLAGTSYNEQFF
TRBJ2-2 | - | many | TRBV7-2 | TGTGCCAGCAGTCACTCACCCACCGGGGAGCTGTTTTTT | CASSHSPTGELFF
TRBJ1-5 | - | many | TRBV4-3 | TGCGCCAGCAGCCCGGGGGGGGGTAGCAATCAGCCCCAGCATTTT | CASSPGGGSNQPQHF
TRBJ2-5 | - | many | TRBV7-8 | TGTGCCAGCAGCCAACCATGGGGAGTCCAAGAGACCCAGTACTTC | CASSQPWGVQETQYF
TRBJ2-5 | TRBD1 | - | TRBV7-6 | TGTGCCAGCAGCTTAGCGGGGAACAGGGGACAAGAGACCCAGTACTTC | CASSLAGNRGQETQYF
TRBJ2-1 | - | - | TRBV3-1 | TGTGCCAGCAGCCAAGTCAAGGTTTACAATGAGCAGTTCTTC | CASSQVKVYNEQFF
TRBJ2-3 | TRBD2 | - | TRBV4-1 | TGCGCCAGCAGCCTGAGCGGGGGGCAGGCAGATACGCAGTATTTT | CASSLSGGQADTQYF
TRBJ2-1 | - | few | TRBV7-6 | TGTGCCAGCAGCCCTGATGGGACCTACAATGAGCAGTTCTTC | CASSPDGTYNEQFF
TRBJ2-7 | - | few | TRBV5-5 | TGTGCCAGCAGCTTGGAGCTCCCTCTATACGAGCAGTACTTC | CASSLELPLYEQYF
TRBJ2-2 | - | many | TRBV7-8 | TGTGCCAGCAGTTTAGAAATTGGGACGGTGAACACCGGGGAGCTGTTTTTT | CASSLEIGTVNTGELFF
TRBJ1-5 | - | many | TRBV7-2 | TGTGCCAGCAGCTTAATCGGGGCCAGCAATCAGCCCCAGCATTTT | CASSLIGASNQPQHF
TRBJ2-7 | - | few | TRBV12-5 | TGTGCTAGTGGTTTGGGGGTTACTGAGATCGACGAGCAGTACTTC | CASGLGVTEIDEQYF
TRBJ2-2 | - | - | TRBV7-6 | TGTGCCAGCAGTCCCCAGGGGGTCACGAACACCGGGGGGCTGTTTTTT | CASSPQGVTNTGGLFF
TRBJ2-3 | - | - | TRBV7-6 | TGTGCCAGCAGCTTAGGGGGAATGGGGGGCACAGATACGCAGTATTTT | CASSLGGMGGTDTQYF
TRBJ1-2 | TRBD1 | few | TRBV6-5 | TGTGCCAGCAGTTACAGGGACAGCTATGGCTACACCTTC | CASSYRDSYGYTF
TRBJ2-1 | TRBD1 | - | TRBV28 | TGTGCCAGCAGTGCCAGGACAGGGGGCCCCTACAATGAGCAGTTCTTC | CASSARTGGPYNEQFF
TRBJ2-3 | - | - | TRBV7-9 | TGTGCCAGCAGCTTAGCGACATCGAGGGGCACAGATACGCAGTATTTT | CASSLATSRGTDTQYF
TRBJ1-1 | - | many | TRBV6-5 | TGTGCCAGCAGTTACTCGAGGACTTCGAACACTGAAGCTTTCTTT | CASSYSRTSNTEAFF
TRBJ2-7 | - | - | TRBV6-1 | TGTGCCACCAGCTCCTACGAGCAGTACTTC | CATSSYEQYF
TRBJ2-1 | TRBD2 | - | TRBV6-5 | TGTGCCAGCAGGAAGTCTAGCGGGGGGCACCTCTACAATGAGCAGTTCTTC | CASRKSSGGHLYNEQFF
TRBJ2-6 | TRBD1 | many | TRBV6-1 | TGTGCCAGCAGTGAAATAGAGACAGGGGGCAGAAAGGCCAACGTCCTGACTTTC | CASSEIETGGRKANVLTF
TRBJ1-2 | TRBD1 | - | TRBV28 | TGTGCCAGCACCGGGACAGTGATGTCTAACTATGGCTACACCTTC | CASTGTVMSNYGYTF
TRBJ2-1 | - | few | TRBV19 | TGTGCCAGTAGTATGTTTCAGACAGTCCCCTACAATGAGCAGTTCTTC | CASSMFQTVPYNEQFF
TRBJ1-1 | - | many | TRBV7-3 | TGTGCCAGCAGCCTCAATCCAGGGAACACTGAAGCTTTCTTT | CASSLNPGNTEAFF
TRBJ1-6 | - | - | TRBV7-6 | TGTGCCAGCAGCTTAGTAGGGAACAATTCACCCCTCCACTTT | CASSLVGNNSPLHF
TRBJ2-1 | TRBD1 | few | TRBV4-1 | TGCGCCAGCAGCCATCCGGGACAGAACAATGAGCAGTTCTTC | CASSHPGQNNEQFF
TRBJ2-3 | - | - | TRBV23-1 | TGCGCCAGCAGTCAATCGTTCGGGGACGCAGATACGCAGTATTTT | CASSQSFGDADTQYF
TRBJ1-2 | TRBD1 | - | TRBV10-3 | TGTGCCATCAGGGGTGCCCCGGGACAGGGAGAGGGCTACACCTTC | CAIRGAPGQGEGYTF
TRBJ1-1 | - | - | TRBV27 | TGTGCCAGCAGTCCGCAAACGTTCAACACTGAAGCTTTCTTT | CASSPQTFNTEAFF
TRBJ1-2 | - | few | TRBV6-1 | TGTGCCAGTAGGGAGGTGATGGTCTATGGCTACACCTTC | CASREVMVYGYTF
TRBJ1-2 | TRBD1 | many | TRBV6-1 | TGTGCCAGCAGTTTACCCAGGACAGGGGGTGGCCTATATGGCTACACCTTC | CASSLPRTGGGLYGYTF
TRBJ2-7 | TRBD1 | few | TRBV27 | TGTGCCAGCAGTCTACAGGGGTCCCCCTACGAGCAGTACTTC | CASSLQGSPYEQYF
TRBJ1-1 | - | - | TRBV27 | TGTGCCAGCAGTTCCTGGGGGGGAGAGACAAACGTTGAAGCTTTCTTT | CASSSWGGETNVEAFF
TRBJ2-1 | TRBD2 | few | TRBV3-1 | TGTGCCAGCAGCCGACAACTTATCGGGGGGGCATTCGGTGAGCAGTTCTTC | CASSRQLIGGAFGEQFF
TRBJ2-3 | - | few | TRBV27 | TGTGCCAGTGCGACCGGGGGGCAGGCAGATACGCAGTATTTT | CASATGGQADTQYF
TRBJ1-6 | - | few | TRBV6-1 | TGTGCCAGCAGACCCACAGAGAGCTCCTATAATTCACCCCTCCACTTT | CASRPTESSYNSPLHF
TRBJ2-5 | - | - | TRBV15 | TGTGCCACCAGCAGCCCCTCAGCGGGACATAATCCCCTCCTTCAAGAGACCCAGTACTTC | CATSSPSAGHNPLLQETQYF
TRBJ1-2 | TRBD1 | - | TRBV7-6 | TGTGCCAGCAGACCGTCGGACAGGTCCTATGGCTACACCTTC | CASRPSDRSYGYTF
TRBJ2-7 | TRBD2 | few | TRBV7-6 | TGTGCCAGCAGCTTAGAAGGGGCGGGGGCCTACGAGCAGTACTTC | CASSLEGAGAYEQYF